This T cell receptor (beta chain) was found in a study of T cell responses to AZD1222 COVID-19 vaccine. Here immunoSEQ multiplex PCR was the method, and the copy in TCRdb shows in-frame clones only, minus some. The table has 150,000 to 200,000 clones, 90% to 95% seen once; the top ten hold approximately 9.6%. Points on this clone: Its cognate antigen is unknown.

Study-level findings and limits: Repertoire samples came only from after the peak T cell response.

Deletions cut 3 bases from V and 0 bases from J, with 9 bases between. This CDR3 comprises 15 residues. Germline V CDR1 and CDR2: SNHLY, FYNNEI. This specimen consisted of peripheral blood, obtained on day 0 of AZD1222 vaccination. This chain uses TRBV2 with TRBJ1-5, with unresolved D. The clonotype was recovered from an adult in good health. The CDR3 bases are TGTGCCAGCAGTGATAGGGCAAGTAGCAATCAGCCCCAGCATTTT. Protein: CASSDRASSNQPQHF. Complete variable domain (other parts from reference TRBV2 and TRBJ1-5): EPEVTQTPSHQVTQMGQEVILRCVPISNHLYFYWYRQILGQKVEFLVSFYNNEISEKSEIFDDQFSVERPDGSNFTLKIRSTKLEDSAMYFCASSDRASSNQPQHFGDGTRLSIL.